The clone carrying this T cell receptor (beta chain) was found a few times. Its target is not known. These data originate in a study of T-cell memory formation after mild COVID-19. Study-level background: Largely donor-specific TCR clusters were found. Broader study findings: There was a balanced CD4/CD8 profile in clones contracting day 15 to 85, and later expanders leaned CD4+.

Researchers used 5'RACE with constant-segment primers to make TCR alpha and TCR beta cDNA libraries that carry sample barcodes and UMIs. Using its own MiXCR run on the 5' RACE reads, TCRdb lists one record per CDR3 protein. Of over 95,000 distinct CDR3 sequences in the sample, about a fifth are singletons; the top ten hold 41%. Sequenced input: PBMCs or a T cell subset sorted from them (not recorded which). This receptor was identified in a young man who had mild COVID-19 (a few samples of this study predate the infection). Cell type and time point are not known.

CDR3 sequence: CATSPSRQSIGELFF. In DNA, the CDR3 is TGTGCCACCAGTCCATCGAGACAGTCGATCGGGGAGCTGTTTTTT. J is TRBJ2-2 and V is TRBV24-1; D might be TRBD1 (5 bases). This CDR3 is 15 amino acids long. V was shortened by 6 bases and J by 7 bases, with 17 bases between the two germline ends. Germline V gene data show CDR1 as KGHDR and CDR2 as SFDVKD.